This T cell receptor beta chain was observed in a study of blood T cell repertoires in COVID-19. Study in general: The cDNA or gDNA used as material had been derived from T cells, B-cell-depleted T cells, or PBMCs.

As processed by the authors: Estimation of nucleated cell counts relied on the amplification of reference gene primers. Profiled with immunoSEQ multiplex PCR; TCRdb holds only in-frame clones, not every one. V, J and clone size are taken as reported in that table, and D and trimming were inferred from the DNA itself. Seen here are 100,000 or so clones, about 85% observed once, and the top ten hold more than 3%. From germline, CDR1 is LNHDA and CDR2 SQIVND (reference sequence). The CDR3 runs 14 residues. J gave up 7 bases and V 10 bases, and 9 bases lay outside the gene matches. The sequence derives from a man in his fifties or sixties with acute or convalescent COVID-19. Sequenced: peripheral blood. The chain joins TRBV19 to TRBJ2-3; 12 nucleotides match TRBD1. The CDR3 reads CATRPGQGANTQYF. DNA of the CDR3: TGTGCCACTCGTCCGGGACAGGGGGCGAATACGCAGTATTTT.